Shown below are 20 T cell receptor beta chains from a single sample sequenced in a study of T cell responses to AZD1222 COVID-19 vaccine. Repertoires were generated with immunoSEQ multiplex PCR, while TCRdb's copy carries only in-frame clones and drops some. Counted here are more than 150,000 clones, over 70% occurring once; the ten biggest clones make up about 3%. The input for sequencing was peripheral blood, taken on day 0 of MenACWY control vaccination. The source of these receptors is an adult in good health.

This clone was picked up one time. V gene TRBV3-1 (or the pseudogene TRBV3-2) combines with J gene TRBJ2-1; TRBD2 might be the D (5 bases). Per the germline V gene, CDR1 is LGHDT and CDR2 is YNNKEL (reference sequence). Deletions cut 3 bases from V and 8 bases from J, with 11 bases between. The CDR3 runs 13 residues. CDR3 amino acids: CASSQLNGDEQFF. The CDR3 DNA reads as TGTGCCAGCAGCCAGCTCAACGGGGATGAGCAGTTCTTC.

The CDR3 nucleotides are TGTGCCAGCAGCACCCGGACAGGGGGGTCCTACGAGCAGTACTTC. This gives the protein CASSTRTGGSYEQYF. This chain uses TRBV5-4 with TRBJ2-7, with TRBD1 matching 10 bases. This CDR3 spans 15 amino acids. Germline CDR1 and CDR2: SGHNT and YYREEE (reference sequence). V gave up 4 bases and J gave up 1 base; unmatched junction bases: 5.

J is TRBJ1-4 and V is TRBV5-1; 7 nucleotides line up with TRBD1. Germline V CDR1 and CDR2: SGHRS, YFSETQ. This CDR3 is built from 15 residues. V was clipped by 4 bases and J by 0 bases; unmatched bases: 3. This CDR3 is CASSPGQATNEKLFF. The CDR3 DNA is TGCGCCAGCAGCCCTGGACAGGCAACTAATGAAAAACTGTTTTTT. The full variable domain, its missing parts supplied by reference TRBV5-1 and TRBJ1-4, is KAGVTQTPRYLIKTRGQQVTLSCSPISGHRSVSWYQQTPGQGLQFLFEYFSETQRNKGNFPGRFSGRQFSNSRSEMNVSTLELGDSALYLCASSPGQATNEKLFFGSGTQLSVL.

The rearrangement joins TRBV12-5 to TRBJ2-2; D uncertain. Germline V CDR1 and CDR2: LGHNT, FRNRAP. The CDR3 is 10 residues long. Trimming pared 8 bases from V and 7 bases from J, leaving 5 bases between. Here the CDR3 reads CASLFGELFF. CDR3 DNA sequence: TGTGCTAGTTTGTTCGGGGAGCTGTTTTTT. The full variable domain, in which reference TRBV12-5 and TRBJ2-2 provide the parts outside the CDR3, is DARVTQTPRHKVTEMGQEVTMRCQPILGHNTVFWYRQTMMQGLELLAYFRNRAPLDDSGMPKDRFSAEMPDATLATLKIQPSEPRDSAVYFCASLFGELFFGEGSRLTVL.

The chain recombines TRBV28 with TRBJ1-5; TRBD1 aligns across 7 bases. The CDR3 spans 10 residues. Per germline, CDR1 MDHEN and CDR2 SYDVKM. The CDR3 is CSTGVQPQHF. DNA for the CDR3: TGTTCCACAGGGGTCCAGCCCCAGCATTTT.

This chain links TRBV30 with TRBJ2-7, with TRBD2 matching over 10 bases. Germline loops: CDR1 GTSNPN, CDR2 SVGIG (reference sequence). V shed 3 bases and J 3 bases; nucleotides not matched to a gene: 2. This CDR3 is 13 amino acids long. The CDR3 region has the DNA TGTGCCTGGAGCGGACTAGCGGACTACGAGCAGTACTTC. It translates to CAWSGLADYEQYF.

The chain couples TRBV19 to TRBJ1-2, with TRBD1 as a possible D gene (5 bases). V lost 5 bases and J lost 1, with 8 bases in between. Germline V gives CDR1 LNHDA, CDR2 SQIVND (reference sequence). The CDR3 totals 13 residues. The CDR3 protein is CASSGGLNYGYTF. DNA for the CDR3: TGTGCCAGTAGTGGGGGTCTTAACTATGGCTACACCTTC.

The chain is built from TRBV6-1 and TRBJ1-6; maybe TRBD1 (5 bases). V shed 4 bases and J shed 7 bases, with 17 bases lying between them. The CDR3 contains 16 residues. Germline CDR1 is MNHNS and CDR2 is SASEGT. The CDR3 DNA reads as TGTGCCAGCAGTGGGTGGACAAATAATAGGAATTCACCCCTCCACTTT. It codes for CASSGWTNNRNSPLHF.

The V and J genes are TRBV6-1 and TRBJ2-1; TRBD2 is a possible D gene (5 bases). CDR3 size: 16 residues. V lost 3 bases to trimming and J lost 7 bases, with 19 bases between them. Germline lookup yields CDR1 MNHNS and CDR2 SASEGT. This CDR3 reads CASSELMAEAGNEQFF. In nucleotides, the CDR3 is TGTGCCAGCAGTGAGTTAATGGCGGAGGCCGGGAATGAGCAGTTCTTC.

The V gene is TRBV19, the J gene TRBJ1-5; no definite D call. Trimming left V 4 bases short and J 12 bases short, with 13 bases between. Germline loops: CDR1 LNHDA, CDR2 SQIVND (reference sequence). The CDR3 is made up of 12 amino acids. CDR3: CASSSQGLGQHF. CDR3 DNA: TGTGCCAGTAGTAGTCAAGGGCTAGGCCAGCATTTT. Together with reference TRBV19 and TRBJ1-5, the CDR3 gives the full variable domain: DGGITQSPKYLFRKEGQNVTLSCEQNLNHDAMYWYRQDPGQGLRLIYYSQIVNDFQKGDIAEGYSVSREKKESFPLTVTSAQKNPTAFYLCASSSQGLGQHFGDGTRLSIL.

The chain has TRBV18 and TRBJ1-2; a possible D gene is TRBD1 (5 bases). Trimming shortened V by 1 base and J by 4 bases, and 16 bases separated the two germline ends. The germline CDR1 and CDR2 sequences are KGHSH and LQKENI. CDR3 size: 16 residues. This CDR3 is CASSPRRTPAGYGYTF. The CDR3 nucleotides read TGTGCCAGCTCACCACGTCGGACACCTGCGGGCTATGGCTACACCTTC.

There are a few counts of this clone. J is TRBJ1-4 and V is TRBV2, with 7 bases aligning to TRBD1. The V and J ends lost 5 bases and 8 bases, in that order; junction bases with no gene match: 5. The CDR3 covers 13 residues. Germline V gives CDR1 SNHLY, CDR2 FYNNEI. The CDR3 DNA reads TGTGCCAGCAGTCGGGACAGAGGGGAAAAACTGTTTTTT. Its protein product is CASSRDRGEKLFF. Filled out from reference TRBV2 and TRBJ1-4, the complete variable domain reads EPEVTQTPSHQVTQMGQEVILRCVPISNHLYFYWYRQILGQKVEFLVSFYNNEISEKSEIFDDQFSVERPDGSNFTLKIRSTKLEDSAMYFCASSRDRGEKLFFGSGTQLSVL.

This chain joins TRBV18 and TRBJ1-4; the D gene is possibly TRBD1 (6 bases). Per the germline V gene, CDR1 is KGHSH and CDR2 is LQKENI. This CDR3 has 17 residues. V shed 6 bases and J shed 6 bases, with 23 bases lying between them. This CDR3 is CASSERNIQGGDEKLFF. The CDR3 DNA is TGTGCCAGCTCCGAAAGAAATATACAGGGAGGGGATGAAAAACTGTTTTTT.

The chain recombines TRBV18 with TRBJ2-5; 7 bases fit TRBD1. The V segment lost 8 bases and the J segment 2 bases; nucleotides outside the gene matches: 5. Germline-derived CDR1 and CDR2 are KGHSH and LQKENI. CDR3 length equals 13 residues. The CDR3 coding sequence is TGTGCCAGCGTTCCGGGACAGCAAGAGACCCAGTACTTC. Translated, it gives CASVPGQQETQYF. The full variable domain, its missing parts supplied by reference TRBV18 and TRBJ2-5, is NAGVMQNPRHLVRRRGQEARLRCSPMKGHSHVYWYRQLPEEGLKFMVYLQKENIIDESGMPKERFSAEFPKEGPSILRIQQVVRGDSAAYFCASVPGQQETQYFGPGTRLLVL.

CDR3 residues: CASSSLSGTGVYNEQFF. CDR3 sequence (DNA): TGTGCCAGCAGCTCTCTCTCCGGGACAGGGGTATACAATGAGCAGTTCTTC. This chain links TRBV11-2 with TRBJ2-1; 10 nucleotides align to TRBD1. CDR3 length: 17 amino acids. CDR1 and CDR2 (germline): SGHAT, FQNNGV. V lost 4 bases to trimming and J lost 4 bases; unmatched junction nucleotides: 10.

The CDR3 DNA reads as TGTGCCACCAGTGCCCCCGACAGGGGAAACTATGGCTACACCTTC. Protein product: CATSAPDRGNYGYTF. This chain links TRBV24-1 with TRBJ1-2, with 8 bases matching TRBD1. Germline CDR1 is KGHDR and CDR2 is SFDVKD. The CDR3 extends over 15 amino acids. The J segment lost 2 bases and the V segment lost 5 bases, leaving 6 bases of the junction unmatched.

This chain connects TRBV9 to TRBJ2-7; the D is unclear. Germline lookup yields CDR1 SGDLS and CDR2 YYNGEE. The CDR3 contains 12 residues. The V gene lost 4 bases and the J gene lost 3 bases, with 8 bases spanning the gap. The CDR3 region has the DNA TGTGCCAGCAGCTCCTCACACTACGAGCAGTACTTC. This sequence encodes CASSSSHYEQYF.

J is TRBJ2-5 and V is TRBV27; no reliable D call. In germline, CDR1 is MNHEY, CDR2 SMNVEV (reference sequence). The CDR3 spans 11 residues. The ends were cut back, 6 bases at V and 0 bases at J, with 2 bases in the middle. This CDR3 reads CASRNQETQYF. The CDR3 coding sequence is TGTGCCAGCAGGAACCAAGAGACCCAGTACTTC.

The chain carries TRBV4-3 and TRBJ2-7; unclear D gene. From germline, CDR1 is LGHNA and CDR2 YSLEER. V lost 1 base, J lost 3 bases, and 7 bases lay in between. The CDR3 is 13 residues long. CDR3 sequence reads: CASSQGRSYEQYF. The CDR3, as DNA: TGCGCCAGCAGCCAAGGCCGCAGCTACGAGCAGTACTTC.

The chain joins TRBV9 to TRBJ2-2, with 8 bases matching TRBD2. The germline V gene has CDR1 SGDLS and CDR2 YYNGEE. Losses at the gene ends were 0 bases for V and 4 bases for J; bases not matched to a gene: 5. This CDR3 comprises 16 residues. As DNA, the CDR3 is TGTGCCAGCAGCGTAGGCGGGGGGCCGAGCACCGGGGAGCTGTTTTTT. Its protein is CASSVGGGPSTGELFF. The full variable domain, its missing parts supplied by reference TRBV9 and TRBJ2-2, is DSGVTQTPKHLITATGQRVTLRCSPRSGDLSVYWYQQSLDQGLQFLIQYYNGEERAKGNILERFSAQQFPDLHSELNLSSLELGDSALYFCASSVGGGPSTGELFFGEGSRLTVL.